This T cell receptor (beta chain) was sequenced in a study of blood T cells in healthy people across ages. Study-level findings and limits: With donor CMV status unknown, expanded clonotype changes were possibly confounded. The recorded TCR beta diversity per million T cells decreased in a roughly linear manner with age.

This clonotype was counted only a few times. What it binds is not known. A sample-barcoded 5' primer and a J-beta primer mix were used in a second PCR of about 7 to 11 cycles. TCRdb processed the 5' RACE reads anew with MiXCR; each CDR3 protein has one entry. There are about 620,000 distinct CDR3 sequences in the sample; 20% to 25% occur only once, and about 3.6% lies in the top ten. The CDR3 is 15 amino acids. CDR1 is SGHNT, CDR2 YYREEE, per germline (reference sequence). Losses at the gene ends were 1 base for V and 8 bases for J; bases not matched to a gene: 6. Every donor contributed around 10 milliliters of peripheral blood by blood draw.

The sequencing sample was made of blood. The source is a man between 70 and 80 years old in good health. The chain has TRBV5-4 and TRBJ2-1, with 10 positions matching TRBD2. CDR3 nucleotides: TGTGCCAGCAGCTTGCTGGCTAGCGGGAGCCATGAGCAGTTCTTC. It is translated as CASSLLASGSHEQFF.